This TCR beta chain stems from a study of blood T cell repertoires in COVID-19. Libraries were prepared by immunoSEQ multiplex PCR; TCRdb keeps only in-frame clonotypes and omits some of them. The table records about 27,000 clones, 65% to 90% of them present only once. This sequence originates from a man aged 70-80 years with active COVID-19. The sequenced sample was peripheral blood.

CDR3 amino acids: CASSEGGAGELFF. The CDR3 DNA follows: TGTGCCAGCAGTGAAGGTGGAGCCGGGGAGCTGTTTTTT. The chain has TRBV2 and TRBJ2-2; D remains unclear. This CDR3 has 13 amino acids. V lost 1 base and J 6 bases, leaving 6 bases between the germline ends. CDR1 SNHLY and CDR2 FYNNEI come from the germline V gene.